This T cell receptor beta chain was sequenced for a study of T-cell memory formation after mild COVID-19. Study results and caveats: Whether day 37 second-wave clones are SARS-CoV-2-specific was not confirmed.

This clonotype was found a few times. What it recognizes is unknown. MiXCR, applied by TCRdb to the 5' RACE reads, yields one record per CDR3 protein. Of approximately 260,000 distinct CDR3 sequences in the sample, over 15% were seen once. The CDR3 has 14 residues. Trimming left V 5 bases short and J 4 bases short, with 15 bases between. The germline V gene encodes CDR1 SGHAT and CDR2 FQNNGV. Sequencing was done on a sample of PBMCs or a T cell subset sorted from them (not recorded which). This chain uses TRBV11-2 with TRBJ2-7; possibly TRBD2 for D (5 bases). The TCR was taken from a man aged 18 to 29 who had mild COVID-19 (a few samples of this study predate the infection). Cell type and time point are not known. CDR3 amino acids: CASSPGGGTYEQYF. The CDR3 nucleotides are TGTGCCAGCAGCCCTGGAGGAGGAACTTACGAGCAGTACTTC.